These 18 T cell receptor beta chains were all obtained from the same sample, sequenced in a study of shared clonotypes between healthy human individuals. Assay: immunoSEQ multiplex PCR; the TCRdb copy retains only in-frame clones and omits some. The repertoire holds over 2 million clones, with roughly 94% as singletons. Material: naive CD4+ T cells sorted from blood. Subset meaning: CD45RA+ positively selected. Source of these receptors: a man between 18 and 29 years old in good health.

The chain couples TRBV6-1 to TRBJ1-1, with 10 nucleotides matching TRBD1. V was clipped by 7 bases and J by 6 bases; unmatched bases: 11. The CDR3 totals 15 residues. Germline CDR1 reads MNHNS; CDR2 reads SASEGT. The CDR3 DNA reads TGTGCCAGCACTCGAGCGGGGACAGGGGAACCTGAAGCTTTCTTT. Translation: CASTRAGTGEPEAFF.

This clone was found once. Different DNA sequences within this sample yield the same CDR3. The CDR3 DNA reads TGTGCCTGGAGTGAAGGGAACACTGAAGCTTTCTTT. It encodes CAWSEGNTEAFF. This chain links TRBV30 with TRBJ1-1, with unresolved D. The length of the CDR3 is 12 residues. V dropped 1 base and J dropped 1 base, with 4 bases sitting between them. Germline-derived CDR1 and CDR2 are GTSNPN and SVGIG (reference sequence).

This sequence joins TRBV5-1 and TRBJ2-7, with D possibly being TRBD1 or TRBD2 (5 bases each). Germline V gene sequence: CDR1 SGHRS, CDR2 YFSETQ. The length of the CDR3 is 16 residues. With 4 bases removed from V and 7 bases from J, the gap between germline ends came to 24 bases. The CDR3 is CASSPKTGPALGEQYF. The CDR3 DNA is TGCGCCAGCAGCCCCAAGACGGGGCCAGCGCTAGGGGAGCAGTACTTC.

This chain uses TRBV7-9 with TRBJ1-2; a weak D match, TRBD1 (6 bases). V gave up 3 bases and J gave up 5 bases, with 16 bases separating them. The CDR3 length is 15 residues. Germline V gene lookup returns CDR1 SEHNR and CDR2 FQNEAQ (reference sequence). The CDR3 loop is CASSFLAGDHYGYTF. The CDR3 DNA follows: TGTGCCAGCAGCTTCCTCGCAGGGGATCATTATGGCTACACCTTC.

This chain uses TRBV7-8 with TRBJ2-6, with a possible D match to TRBD2 (6 bases). The germline V and J ends were trimmed by 1 base and 1 base, with 8 bases remaining between them. The CDR3 is 16 amino acids. Germline values: CDR1 SGHVS, CDR2 FQNEAQ. The CDR3 reads CASSLGAGSGANVLTF. The CDR3 nucleotides are TGTGCCAGCAGCTTAGGTGCGGGATCTGGGGCCAACGTCCTGACTTTC.

This chain connects TRBV18 to TRBJ2-3; TRBD2 agrees at 9 bases. V was pared by 0 bases and J by 6 bases, with 1 base of the junction left unmatched. Germline assignment: CDR1 KGHSH and CDR2 LQKENI. The CDR3 spans 14 residues. The CDR3 DNA is TGTGCCAGCTCACCACCAACTAGCGGGGATACGCAGTATTTT. This codes for CASSPPTSGDTQYF.

The rearrangement joins TRBV7-2 to TRBJ2-7; weak D call: TRBD1 (6 bases). V was shortened by 2 bases and J by 6 bases, with 14 bases between the two germline ends. The CDR3 spans 14 residues. Per germline, CDR1 SGHTA and CDR2 FQGNSA. Written as DNA, the CDR3 is TGTGCCAGCAGCTTATACAGGGCGGCTGGCGAGCAGTACTTC. Translation: CASSLYRAAGEQYF. Combining the CDR3 with reference TRBV7-2 and TRBJ2-7 gives the whole variable domain GAGVSQSPSNKVTEKGKDVELRCDPISGHTALYWYRQSLGQGLEFLIYFQGNSAPDKSGLPSDRFSAERTGGSVSTLTIQRTQQEDSAVYLCASSLYRAAGEQYFGPGTRLTVT.

The chain combines TRBV7-8 with TRBJ2-3; weak D call: TRBD1 (6 bases). There are 14 residues in the CDR3. Trimming left V 2 bases short and J 6 bases short, with 12 bases between. The V gene's germline CDR1 is SGHVS and CDR2 FQNEAQ. The CDR3 sequence: CASSLTLQGDTQYF. The CDR3 DNA sequence: TGTGCCAGCAGCTTAACTTTGCAGGGGGATACGCAGTATTTT.

V usage is TRBV2 and J usage is TRBJ1-6, with 9 bases lining up with TRBD1. V was clipped by 7 bases and J by 12 bases; unmatched bases: 7. Germline V CDR1 and CDR2: SNHLY, FYNNEI. CDR3 length: 13 amino acids. The CDR3 DNA follows: TGTGCCAGCAACCGGGACAGGGAAGGACCCCTCCACTTT. Translation gives CASNRDREGPLHF.

The chain carries TRBV7-9 and TRBJ2-7, with D possibly being TRBD2 (6 bases). CDR3 length equals 14 residues. The germline V gene encodes CDR1 SEHNR and CDR2 FQNEAQ (reference sequence). V was clipped by 3 bases and J by 1 base, with 10 bases between them. This CDR3 reads CASSFAGRSYEQYF. The CDR3 DNA sequence: TGTGCCAGCAGCTTTGCCGGGAGATCCTACGAGCAGTACTTC.

J is TRBJ2-1 and V is TRBV13; 12 positions agree with TRBD2. Germline lookup yields CDR1 PRHDT and CDR2 FYEKMQ (reference sequence). The length of the CDR3 is 14 residues. The junction had 1 base not matched to a gene; V was cut back by 4 bases and J by 6 bases. The CDR3 region has the DNA TGTGCCAGCAGCTGGACTAGCGGGGTCAATGAGCAGTTCTTC. It encodes CASSWTSGVNEQFF.

The chain recombines TRBV5-1 with TRBJ2-7; TRBD2 matches 7 bases. The CDR3 length is 14 residues. Germline-derived CDR1 and CDR2 are SGHRS and YFSETQ. After removal of 4 bases from V and 5 bases from J, the junction contained 9 bases not matched to a gene. The CDR3, as DNA: TGCGCCAGCAGCCTCGCTGGGGGGGAGAACGAGCAGTACTTC. Translating gives CASSLAGGENEQYF.

This rearrangement joins TRBV6-5 to TRBJ1-1; tentatively, D is TRBD1 (6 bases). The CDR3 length is 15 residues. Per germline, CDR1 MNHEY and CDR2 SVGAGI. V was cut by 4 bases and J by 0 bases, with 12 bases left in between. The DNA of the CDR3 is TGTGCCAGCAGTTCTGGGAGGGGGGTGAACACTGAAGCTTTCTTT. Its protein is CASSSGRGVNTEAFF.

This chain links TRBV11-3 with TRBJ1-1; D ambiguous. CDR1 and CDR2 (germline): SGHNT, YENEEA. V shed 6 bases and J shed 9 bases, with 14 bases lying between them. The CDR3 has 12 amino acids. The CDR3 here is CASSSPGGQAFF. The CDR3 DNA follows: TGTGCCAGCAGTTCCCCGGGAGGGCAAGCTTTCTTT. Supplemented by reference TRBV11-3 and TRBJ1-1, the full variable domain reads EAGVVQSPRYKIIEKKQPVAFWCNPISGHNTLYWYLQNLGQGPELLIRYENEEAVDDSQLPKDRFSAERLKGVDSTLKIQPAELGDSAVYLCASSSPGGQAFFGQGTRLTVV.

The sample holds one count of this clone. J is TRBJ1-2 and V is TRBV28; D gene unclear. The germline V gene has CDR1 MDHEN and CDR2 SYDVKM. CDR3 length: 11 amino acids. Trimming took 6 bases from V and 4 from J, leaving 6 bases between them. As DNA, the CDR3 is TGTGCCAGCAGGGGTCCCTATGGCTACACCTTC. Its protein is CASRGPYGYTF.

This chain joins TRBV28 and TRBJ2-1; 9 nucleotides agree with TRBD1. The germline gives CDR1 MDHEN, CDR2 SYDVKM. This CDR3 comprises 16 residues. V trimming: 5 bases; J trimming: 8 bases; junction bases outside the gene matches: 13. The CDR3 protein is CASSPGTGLASDEQFF. The CDR3 DNA sequence: TGTGCCAGCAGTCCCGGGACAGGGTTGGCGTCAGATGAGCAGTTCTTC.

On this clone: Other DNA variants within this sample encode the same CDR3. The chain recombines TRBV5-4 with TRBJ1-6; D is ambiguous. V was shortened by 0 bases and J by 7 bases, with 8 bases between the two germline ends. The CDR3 is 14 amino acids. Per germline, CDR1 SGHNT and CDR2 YYREEE (reference sequence). CDR3 in amino acids: CASSLEQLNSPLHF. In nucleotides, the CDR3 is TGTGCCAGCAGCTTGGAACAGTTAAATTCACCCCTCCACTTT.

V usage is TRBV6-1 and J usage is TRBJ1-5, with a possible D match to TRBD1 (5 bases). The germline CDR1 and CDR2 sequences are MNHNS and SASEGT. The CDR3 consists of 15 residues. Trimming removed 1 base at V and 3 bases at J, with 10 bases between. The CDR3 DNA is TGTGCCAGCAGTGAAGGTCCAGGGCTCAATCAGCCCCAGCATTTT. This gives the protein CASSEGPGLNQPQHF.